What follows describes a single T cell receptor (beta chain). The data derive from a study of blood T cell repertoires in COVID-19. CDR1 SNHLY and CDR2 FYNNEI come from the germline V gene. The CDR3 is 14 residues long. After removal of 7 bases from V and 3 bases from J, the junction contained 7 bases not matched to a gene. Authors' data handling: Reference gene primer amplification gave nucleated cell count estimates. Clones were read by immunoSEQ multiplex PCR, and TCRdb kept only the in-frame ones, dropping some. That table furnishes V, J and clone size, whereas the DNA furnished D and trimming. The sample records roughly 71,000 clones, around 86% being singletons.

The chain uses TRBV2 and TRBJ2-3, with TRBD2 identical over 7 bases. The sample was peripheral blood. This TCR was sampled from a young man with acute or convalescent COVID-19. This CDR3 reads CASKSGGVTDTQYF. The CDR3 bases are TGTGCCAGCAAATCGGGGGGTGTGACAGATACGCAGTATTTT.